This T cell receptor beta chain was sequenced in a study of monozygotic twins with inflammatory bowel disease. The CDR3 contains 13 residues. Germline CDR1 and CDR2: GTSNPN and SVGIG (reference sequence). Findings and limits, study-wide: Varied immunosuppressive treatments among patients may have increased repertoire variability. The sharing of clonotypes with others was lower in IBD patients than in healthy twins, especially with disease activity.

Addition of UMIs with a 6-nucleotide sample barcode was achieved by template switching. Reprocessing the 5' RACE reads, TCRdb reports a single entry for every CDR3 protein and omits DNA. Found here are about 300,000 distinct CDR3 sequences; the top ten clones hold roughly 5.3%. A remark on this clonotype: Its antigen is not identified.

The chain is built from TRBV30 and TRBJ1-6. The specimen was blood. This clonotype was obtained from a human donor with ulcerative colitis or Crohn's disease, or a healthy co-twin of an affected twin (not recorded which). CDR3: CAWTWQSNSPLHF.